The clone carrying this TCR beta chain was observed many times. One entry per CDR3 protein results from TCRdb running MiXCR on the 5' RACE reads. The sample includes 50,000 to 55,000 distinct CDR3 sequences, 7% to 10% of them seen just once. The data were obtained in a study of early T cells in non-severe SARS-CoV-2 infection. V shed 0 bases and J shed 2 bases, with 13 bases lying between them. Germline V gene sequence: CDR1 MNHEY, CDR2 SVGAGI. The CDR3 totals 16 residues. This sequence joins TRBV6-5 and TRBJ1-2, with D tentatively TRBD1 (6 bases). Sequencing used whole blood. The sequence came from an adult who was a healthcare worker with PCR-confirmed SARS-CoV-2 infection or an uninfected control (not recorded which). The CDR3 DNA follows: TGTGCCAGCAGTTACTCTGCGGGGGCCACCAACTATGGCTACACCTTC. Its translation is CASSYSAGATNYGYTF.